This paragraph covers one T cell receptor beta chain sequence. Its antigen is unknown. The data derive from a study of OX40 agonist ivuxolimab in advanced cancers. Study context: Patients received the agonistic anti-OX40 (CD134) antibody ivuxolimab. Study-wide points: On average, CD8+ T cells showed a greater number of expanded clones than CD4+.

TCRdb's copy holds only in-frame clones and misses some; the assay was immunoSEQ multiplex PCR. This table has roughly 120,000 clones, roughly 87% appearing once. The germline gives CDR1 LNHDA, CDR2 SQIVND (reference sequence). V lost 1 base, J lost 6 bases, and 11 bases lay in between. The CDR3 extends over 14 amino acids. This clonotype was obtained from an adult with an advanced solid tumor such as melanoma, head and neck, liver or kidney cancer. This specimen consisted of CD4+ or CD8+ T cells sorted from blood, obtained in a trial of the OX40 agonist ivuxolimab. J is TRBJ2-3 and V is TRBV19; tentatively, D is TRBD2 (5 bases). The chain's CDR3 is CASSIALGADTQYF. The CDR3 DNA follows: TGTGCCAGTAGTATAGCGTTGGGAGCGGATACGCAGTATTTT.